This record looks at one TCR beta chain sequence and its context. Which antigen it targets is not known. Base qualities are not recorded, but no much larger clone differs from it by a single base. The study profiled bulk TCR beta-chain repertoires in matched peripheral blood, tumor and adjacent normal breast tissue taken from about 15 patients with early-stage breast cancer. Before surgery, roughly 4.5-11 mL of whole blood was collected into EDTA tubes and then processed within 2 hours. Peripheral blood mononuclear cells were isolated by Ficoll-Paque centrifugation in SepMate-50 tubes. For storage in liquid nitrogen, PBMCs were cryopreserved as aliquots of roughly 1.8 to 4.5 million cells in roughly 90% FBS with around 10% DMSO. Genomic DNA was extracted with the Qiagen AllPrep DNA/RNA Mini kit. This entry comes from a study of early stage breast cancer tumors (dated by TCRdb to 2016 to 2017). Context from the whole study: Of the 15 to 20 invasive breast tumors, about a dozen were found to be estrogen receptor-positive, progesterone receptor-positive and HER2-negative. About 65% of the 12 ER+/PR+/HER2- tumors were invasive ductal carcinomas, while the other four were invasive lobular carcinomas. A read coverage of roughly 10-fold per sample was achieved on average. The samples as a whole yielded a few million detected templates, corresponding to about a million unique clonotypes. On the study overall, not on this receptor specifically: Bulk genomic DNA sequencing of unsorted cells missed chain pairing and functional markers such as CD4, CD8 and FOXP3. Repertoires from blood resembled normal breast more closely than tumor, and using blood as a reference for each tissue separated tumor from normal in 14 of 16 patients. Tumors showed roughly 2.5-fold higher T cell density and higher clonality than adjacent normal breast tissue. Analysis by tumor subtype was prevented by the small cohort size. Enriched TCRB sequences shared across patients were mostly commonly generated sequences, unlikely to play an important role in the tumor microenvironment.

CDR1 SGHAT and CDR2 FQDESV are derived from the germline V gene (reference sequence). The trim is 5 bases for V and 1 base for J, with a gap of 17 bases between the germline ends. The cysteine opens and the phenylalanine closes a CDR3 of 16 amino acids. The CDR3 DNA has 48 bases and is translated from base 1. Each sample was amplified as two independent genomic DNA replicates: about 0.47 ug for blood and around 1.5 ug for tumor or normal breast. Following the manufacturer's instructions, the ImmunoSeq Intro kit was used to carry out TCRB sequencing on genomic DNA. For absolute quantification, the roughly 30-cycle multiplex PCR included proprietary primers along with spike-in control sequences. Single-end 150-bp reads were used to sequence an 87-bp fragment spanning the CDR3 and the flanking V and J genes. Each lane of an Illumina MiSeq using version 3.0 chemistry carried seven multiplexed samples, with two replicates per sample. Per the original workflow: The vendor's proprietary pipeline handled the raw data processing, merging both replicates into a single result for each sample. Productive rearrangements sharing the V-gene family, CDR3 amino acid sequence and J-gene segment were defined as clonotypes. Clonality was calculated as 1 minus the normalized Shannon entropy (Pielou evenness) of TCRB abundances. T cell density was estimated by dividing total templates by the number of input cells inferred from the DNA input amount. Recon was used with default parameters to estimate total repertoire diversity and clonality. A clonotype was considered tumor-enriched if its abundance in tumor exceeded 0.1% and was at least 32-fold higher than its abundance in normal breast. Imported from immuneACCESS, the table was reduced by TCRdb to in-frame sequences with V and J called. These copies leave out some clones; in studies compared against another copy, an unresolved V gene accounts for under half, and the cause of the remainder is not known. That table supplies the V and J calls and clone size; D and trimming were determined from the DNA. This sample has more than 65,000 clones in its table, and approximately 80% of those were observed once. Clones ranked in the top ten supply roughly 4.7% of the sample.

The chain couples TRBV11-1 to TRBJ1-2, with TRBD1 perhaps the D gene, on 5 matching bases. The receptor comes from a person aged 40 to 50 with breast cancer. Sequences were obtained from blood. Here the CDR3 is given as CASSPSTGRINYGYTF. The DNA sequence is TGTGCCAGCAGCCCCTCCACAGGAAGAATTAACTATGGCTACACCTTC. The CDR3 plus the reference TRBV11-1 and TRBJ1-2 genes for the other parts give the full variable domain: EAEVAQSPRYKITEKSQAVAFWCDPISGHATLYWYRQILGQGPELLVQFQDESVVDDSQLPKDRFSAERLKGVDSTLKIQPAELGDSAMYLCASSPSTGRINYGYTFGSGTRLTVV.